This T cell receptor beta chain stems from a study of T-cell reconstitution after alpha-beta-depleted transplantation in children. Only one count was recorded for this clonotype. Germline CDR1 DFQATT, CDR2 SNEGSKA (reference sequence). The CDR3 totals 13 residues. V lost 3 bases and J lost 8, with 16 bases in between. The authors prepared the TCRbeta library with unique molecular identifiers. Via MiXCR, TCRdb re-called the PCR reads, giving one row per CDR3 protein. The table has about 500,000 distinct CDR3 sequences, 32% seen once. V is TRBV20-1 and J is TRBJ1-2; D gene uncertain. Sequenced material: PBMCs from the stem cell graft donor, taken from the stem cell graft. The sequence came from a human donor who donated a stem cell graft to a child with aplastic anemia. The chain's CDR3 is CSARIWGSEGYTF. DNA for the CDR3: TGCAGTGCTAGGATCTGGGGATCGGAAGGCTACACCTTC.